This T cell receptor beta chain was identified during a study of graft-versus-host responses after intestinal transplantation (dated by TCRdb to about 2021). Regarding the complete study: The transplants that recipients received were multivisceral, liver-intestinal, or isolated intestinal. Every recipient was given anti-thymocyte globulin induction, followed by roughly 3 years of maintenance tacrolimus and steroids. After intestinal transplantation, graft-versus-host and host-versus-graft alloreactive T cell clones were followed in the graft, circulation and bone marrow using bulk TCR-beta CDR3 sequencing. The cohort enrolled under 30 intestinal transplant recipients, one of whom was a retransplant, and a few patients without pretransplant specimens were excluded. A peak of at least 4% donor T cells among recipient peripheral blood mononuclear cells was the definition used for donor T cell macrochimerism. Rather than going through the commercial service, samples from a few later patients were sequenced in-house on an Illumina MiSeq and processed with MiXCR. To identify alloreactive clones, pre-transplant mixed lymphocyte reaction products were sequenced and compared with unstimulated pre-transplant donor and recipient T cells.

Library preparation was by the immunoSEQ multiplex PCR assay. For most patients, genomic DNA was isolated using the Qiagen DNeasy Blood and Tissue Kit and was shipped frozen to Adaptive Biotechnologies for TCR sequencing. For most patients, genomic DNA was subjected to high-throughput TCR-beta CDR3 sequencing by Adaptive Biotechnologies. Per the authors' processing: Adaptive's ImmunoSEQ software was the source of the TCR sequencing data for roughly 19 patients, while a few other patients were processed with MiXCR and VDJtools. To correct CD4 versus CD8 sorting errors, any sequence found in both subsets at a frequency ratio below 5:1 was removed. Because the origin of CDR3 nucleotide sequences shared between donor and recipient could not be assigned, those sequences were removed. At least 2-fold expansion over unstimulated cells and a minimum CFSE-low frequency of 0.002% (template counts) or 0.001% (read counts) were required for clones to be classified as alloreactive. Clones were considered mappable if detected in sequenced pre-transplant spleen, lymph node, or MLR CFSE-low populations of the donor or recipient. Cumulative frequency of alloreactive clones was calculated as a percentage of all sequences weighted by copy number. TCRdb carries this immuneACCESS record with in-frame sequences only. Its versions omit some clonotypes, under half of them owing to an unresolved V gene in the studies checked, with the rest unexplained. V and J calls and clone size are as listed in that table; D and trimming were resolved from the DNA. This sample comprises fewer than 80,000 clones, around nine tenths of them detected only once. Less than 2% of the sample belongs to the ten largest clones.

What the work shows at the level of the full study, not this receptor alone: Conclusions were limited by the relatively low number and heterogeneity of intestinal transplant patients. GvH clones were detected in recipient bone marrow, and some appeared earlier in ileal mucosa or blood, consistent with an intestinal mucosal origin. Early after transplant, declines in HvG clones were associated with peak levels of circulating GvH clones. Patients with donor T cell macrochimerism had high GvH to HvG T cell clonal ratios in their allografts.

A word on this clone: The target of this receptor is not known. Base-call qualities are not available, and no considerably larger clone is one nucleotide away.

As encoded in the germline V gene, CDR1 is SGHRS while CDR2 is YFSETQ. From the cysteine through the phenylalanine, the CDR3 covers 11 amino acids. Only the CDR3 part of the read is kept: 33 bases, read in frame from the first base. V drops 1 base and J drops 5 bases, leaving 3 bases in between. The time point label here, explained by the study, means: cells obtained before transplantation from donor or recipient. CD3+CD4+ and CD3+CD8+ populations were FACS-sorted from unstimulated pre-transplant donor and recipient cells taken from spleen or lymph nodes. The receptor was isolated from a human donor who was the organ donor for an intestinal transplant. The rearrangement combines TRBV5-1 with TRBJ1-1, with the D gene not clear enough to name. The source was unstimulated CD8+ T cells sorted from spleen or lymph node cells, collected before transplant. The DNA reads as follows: TGCGCCAGCAGCTTGACAACTGAAGCTTTCTTT. Translated, it reads CASSLTTEAFF. Supplemented by the reference TRBV5-1 and TRBJ1-1 proteins around the CDR3, the complete variable domain is KAGVTQTPRYLIKTRGQQVTLSCSPISGHRSVSWYQQTPGQGLQFLFEYFSETQRNKGNFPGRFSGRQFSNSRSEMNVSTLELGDSALYLCASSLTTEAFFGQGTRLTVV.